This T cell receptor (beta chain) derives from a study of cytomegalovirus exposure and HLA in healthy donors. This CDR3 has 14 residues. CDR1 is SGHAT and CDR2 is FQNNGV in the germline V gene. Trimming pared 6 bases from V and 7 bases from J, leaving 19 bases between. In the PCR, 60 Vbeta and 13 Jbeta primers were used. TCRdb's copy holds only in-frame clones and misses some; the assay was immunoSEQ multiplex PCR. The record lists around 100,000 clones, of which the ten most abundant hold 5.5% to 8%. The V and J genes are TRBV11-2 and TRBJ2-7; the D gene is possibly TRBD2 (6 bases). The receptor's source is a middle-aged man in good health and CMV-seropositive. The sample consisted of PBMCs. In DNA form, the CDR3 reads TGTGCCAGCAGAGAAGGGACTGCTTTTGGGGAGCAGTACTTC. Translation gives CASREGTAFGEQYF.